This T cell receptor beta chain comes out of a study of control samples from healthy donors and cancer patients. Repertoires were generated with immunoSEQ multiplex PCR, while TCRdb's copy carries only in-frame clones and drops some. The sample consists of 120,000 to 150,000 clones, about 91% of them appearing once. V was shortened by 5 bases and J by 4 bases, with 12 bases between the two germline ends. CDR1 LNHDA and CDR2 SQIVND come from the germline V gene (reference sequence). There are 15 residues in the CDR3. This rearrangement joins TRBV19 to TRBJ1-6; D perhaps matches TRBD1 (5 bases). Sequenced: blood. This clonotype was obtained from a man aged 25-40 years in good health. The CDR3 nucleotides read TGTGCCAGTAGTCAGGGCCCCCTTTATAATTCACCCCTCCACTTT. Translated, it gives CASSQGPLYNSPLHF.